The T cell receptor (beta chain) under discussion was sequenced for a study of shared clonotypes between healthy human individuals. The ends lost 5 bases at V and 7 bases at J; junction bases unmatched: 11. The germline V gene encodes CDR1 SGHAT and CDR2 FQNNGV. There are 15 residues in the CDR3. The repertoire was sequenced with immunoSEQ multiplex PCR; TCRdb's copy has only in-frame clones and lacks some. The sample records around 83,000 clones, 50% to 70% being singletons. J is TRBJ2-7 and V is TRBV11-2, with 10 bases fitting TRBD2. The sequence derives from a man under 40 in good health. Material: memory CD8+ T cells sorted from blood. Subset meaning: CD45RO+ cells pooled with CCR7-negative TemRA cells. CDR3 loop: CASSALGIAGGEQYF. In nucleotides, the CDR3 is TGTGCCAGCAGCGCCTTAGGGATAGCGGGAGGTGAGCAGTACTTC.